The rows below give T cell receptor beta chains drawn from one sample of a study of cytomegalovirus exposure and HLA in healthy donors. Produced via immunoSEQ multiplex PCR; TCRdb's table is partial and in-frame only. The sample records some 140,000 clones, almost 85% being singletons. Sequenced input: PBMCs. The source of these receptors is a woman aged 25 to 39 in good health and CMV-seronegative. Each CDR3 is given with its conserved first and last residue. D genes are given only for firm matches. Only some rows state a clone size, as once, few, many or a class for expanded clones.

D	length	J	V	size	CDR3	DNA
-	18	TRBJ1-6	TRBV23-1	-	CASSPAKKGGVYNSPLHF	TGCGCCAGCAGCCCGGCCAAAAAAGGAGGGGTCTATAATTCACCCCTCCACTTT
TRBD2	16	TRBJ2-2	TRBV6-6	-	CASTSPGGKGAGELFF	TGTGCCAGCACCTCCCCGGGGGGTAAGGGCGCCGGGGAGCTGTTTTTT
TRBD1	15	TRBJ1-5	TRBV7-2	-	CASSFRTGFDQPQHF	TGTGCCAGCAGCTTTAGGACAGGGTTTGATCAGCCCCAGCATTTT
-	15	TRBJ2-3	TRBV4-1	once	CASSPGTQWVGTQYF	TGCGCCAGCAGCCCTGGGACTCAATGGGTCGGTACGCAGTATTTT
TRBD1	14	TRBJ1-5	TRBV7-8	-	CASRNDREAQPQHF	TGTGCCAGCAGGAACGACAGGGAGGCTCAGCCCCAGCATTTT
-	14	TRBJ1-6	TRBV4-1	-	CASSQDVQGSPLHF	TGCGCCAGCAGCCAAGATGTACAGGGTTCACCCCTCCACTTT
TRBD1	14	TRBJ1-2	TRBV18	-	CASSTGTGVYGYTF	TGTGCCAGCTCAACGGGGACAGGGGTTTATGGCTACACCTTC
TRBD2	14	TRBJ2-5	TRBV7-9	-	CASSRRTSEETQYF	TGTGCCAGCAGCCGGAGGACTAGCGAGGAGACCCAGTACTTC
-	14	TRBJ1-5	TRBV19	-	CASSIGQANQPQHF	TGTGCCAGTAGTATAGGACAGGCAAATCAGCCCCAGCATTTT
-	18	TRBJ1-1	TRBV2	-	CASLRQPTGKWPSTEAFF	TGTGCCAGCTTGCGACAACCTACAGGGAAGTGGCCAAGCACTGAAGCTTTCTTT
-	14	TRBJ1-6	TRBV11-1	-	CASSLYTDNSPLHF	TGTGCCAGCAGCTTATACACAGATAATTCACCCCTCCACTTT
-	15	TRBJ2-5	TRBV14	-	CASSQGSGLVETQYF	TGTGCCAGCAGCCAAGGGTCGGGTTTGGTGGAGACCCAGTACTTC
TRBD1	15	TRBJ1-6	TRBV4-1	-	CASSQADRGNSPLHF	TGCGCCAGCAGCCAAGCGGACAGGGGTAATTCACCCCTCCACTTT
TRBD1	13	TRBJ2-7	TRBV29-1	-	CSVGRDRYYEQYF	TGCAGCGTCGGACGGGACAGGTACTACGAGCAGTACTTC
-	14	TRBJ2-7	TRBV5-1	-	CASSRSPGFDEQYF	TGCGCCAGCAGCCGCAGCCCAGGGTTCGACGAGCAGTACTTC
-	10	TRBJ1-2	TRBV11-3	-	CASSLRGYTF	TGTGCCAGCAGCTTACGGGGCTACACCTTC
-	15	TRBJ1-1	TRBV5-1	-	CASSTGRGVNTEAFF	TGCGCCAGCAGCACGGGGAGGGGGGTGAACACTGAAGCTTTCTTT
-	15	TRBJ2-3	TRBV9	-	CASGYTISRTDTQYF	TGTGCCAGCGGTTACACCATCTCACGCACAGATACGCAGTATTTT
TRBD1	14	TRBJ1-2	TRBV9	once	CASSVGTENYGYTF	TGTGCCAGCAGCGTTGGGACAGAGAACTATGGCTACACCTTC
TRBD2	16	TRBJ2-2	TRBV4-3	-	CASSQGLAGATGELFF	TGCGCCAGCAGCCAAGGACTAGCGGGGGCGACCGGGGAGCTGTTTTTT
-	14	TRBJ1-2	TRBV28	-	CASSPDAGVYGYTF	TGTGCCAGCAGCCCCGATGCAGGGGTCTATGGCTACACCTTC
TRBD1	14	TRBJ2-7	TRBV2	-	CASRGQGSSYEQYF	TGTGCCAGCAGAGGACAGGGAAGCTCCTACGAGCAGTACTTC
-	14	TRBJ1-3	TRBV4-1	-	CASSQPAEGNTIYF	TGCGCCAGCAGCCAACCGGCGGAAGGAAACACCATATATTTT
-	13	TRBJ2-1	TRBV10-3	-	CAIRLAADNEQFF	TGTGCCATCAGGCTAGCAGCGGACAATGAGCAGTTCTTC
-	13	TRBJ2-7	TRBV30	-	CAYRDTKSYEQYF	TGTGCCTACCGGGACACCAAATCCTACGAGCAGTACTTC
TRBD1	14	TRBJ2-7	TRBV5-1	-	CASSLSQGAWEQYF	TGCGCCAGCAGCTTGTCACAGGGGGCCTGGGAGCAGTACTTC
-	13	TRBJ1-3	TRBV13	-	CANGRSSGNTIYF	TGTGCCAACGGGAGGTCTTCTGGAAACACCATATATTTT
TRBD1	13	TRBJ2-7	TRBV5-1	-	CASSFTGGNEQYF	TGCGCCAGCAGCTTCACAGGGGGCAACGAGCAGTACTTC
TRBD1	15	TRBJ1-6	TRBV30	-	CAWSRLDRGISPLHF	TGTGCCTGGAGTCGGCTGGACAGGGGCATTTCACCCCTCCACTTT
-	16	TRBJ2-1	TRBV5-6	-	CASSPEGQGQYNEQFF	TGTGCCAGCAGCCCCGAAGGGCAGGGGCAGTACAATGAGCAGTTCTTC
TRBD1	15	TRBJ1-4	TRBV28	many	CASSLPGQWSEKLFF	TGTGCCAGCAGTCTGCCGGGACAGTGGAGTGAAAAACTGTTTTTT
-	16	TRBJ2-1	TRBV9	-	CASSVTLTPPRDEQFF	TGTGCCAGCAGCGTCACCCTAACCCCTCCCCGCGATGAGCAGTTCTTC
-	13	TRBJ1-1	TRBV19	few	CASSIQGRTEAFF	TGTGCCAGTAGTATCCAGGGGCGCACTGAAGCTTTCTTT
-	14	TRBJ1-2	TRBV5-1	-	CASSSGSQGRGYTF	TGCGCCAGCAGCTCCGGGAGTCAAGGACGCGGCTACACCTTC
TRBD1	15	TRBJ1-6	TRBV6-5	-	CATQAPGQPNSPLHF	TGTGCCACCCAGGCCCCGGGACAGCCAAATTCACCCCTCCACTTT
-	14	TRBJ1-5	TRBV2	-	CASSETGTGQPQHF	TGTGCCAGCAGTGAAACAGGGACGGGTCAGCCCCAGCATTTT
-	13	TRBJ1-1	TRBV18	few	CASSPSSGTEAFF	TGTGCCAGCTCACCAAGCTCGGGCACTGAAGCTTTCTTT
-	15	TRBJ2-7	TRBV6-1	-	CASSESGIIVGEQYF	TGTGCCAGCAGTGAATCGGGGATTATAGTGGGCGAGCAGTACTTC
-	15	TRBJ1-3	TRBV5-6	-	CASSSTGDSGNTIYF	TGTGCCAGCAGTTCCACAGGCGACTCTGGAAACACCATATATTTT
-	12	TRBJ1-5	TRBV6-1	once	CASSESLQPQHF	TGTGCCAGCAGTGAAAGCTTGCAGCCCCAGCATTTT
-	14	TRBJ1-2	TRBV5-6	-	CASSLAGWVEGYTF	TGTGCCAGCAGCTTGGCCGGGTGGGTCGAGGGCTACACCTTC
-	15	TRBJ2-3	TRBV4-1	few	CASSQDRVVTDTQYF	TGCGCCAGCAGCCAAGACAGGGTGGTCACAGATACGCAGTATTTT
-	15	TRBJ2-3	TRBV6-6	-	CASSYFSTSTDTQYF	TGTGCCAGCAGTTACTTTTCTACTAGTACAGATACGCAGTATTTT
TRBD2	17	TRBJ2-2	TRBV29-1	once	CSVEVVSGGVLVGELFF	TGCAGCGTTGAAGTGGTTAGCGGGGGGGTTTTGGTCGGGGAGCTGTTTTTT
TRBD2	15	TRBJ2-5	TRBV11-2	-	CASSSGLAGRETQYF	TGTGCCAGCAGCTCGGGACTAGCGGGGAGGGAGACCCAGTACTTC
-	16	TRBJ1-2	TRBV4-2	-	CASSQGDTENIYGYTF	TGTGCCAGCAGCCAAGGGGACACCGAGAACATCTATGGCTACACCTTC
TRBD1	14	TRBJ2-1	TRBV2	-	CASTDRGFYNEQFF	TGTGCCAGCACGGACAGGGGTTTTTACAATGAGCAGTTCTTC
TRBD1	13	TRBJ2-7	TRBV29-1	-	CSVKTGVTYEQYF	TGCAGCGTAAAAACAGGGGTAACCTACGAGCAGTACTTC
-	16	TRBJ2-5	TRBV6-5	-	CASSYQVRVSPGTQYF	TGTGCCAGCAGTTACCAGGTCAGGGTGTCGCCGGGGACCCAGTACTTC